The 19 T cell receptor beta chains below were found in one sample sequenced in a study of T cell responses to AZD1222 COVID-19 vaccine. The table came from immunoSEQ multiplex PCR; TCRdb's copy has only in-frame clones and leaves some out. The data show fewer than 200,000 clones, roughly 87% seen once. Sequencing used peripheral blood, obtained 28 days after the second AZD1222 dose. The source of these receptors is an adult who received the AZD1222 COVID-19 vaccine.

This rearrangement joins TRBV5-4 to TRBJ2-7; D is unresolved. The CDR3 is 14 amino acids. Germline lookup yields CDR1 SGHNT and CDR2 YYREEE (reference sequence). V was clipped by 2 bases and J by 2 bases, with 11 bases between them. The CDR3 spells CASSLVSEPYEQYF. The CDR3 DNA is TGTGCCAGCAGCTTAGTGTCAGAACCCTACGAGCAGTACTTC.

The rearrangement links TRBV6-5 to TRBJ1-5, with D hard to call. This CDR3 has 13 amino acids. V was cut by 3 bases and J by 1 base, with 4 bases left in between. In germline, CDR1 is MNHEY, CDR2 SVGAGI. In DNA form, the CDR3 reads TGTGCCAGCAGTTATGGGAGCAATCAGCCCCAGCATTTT. This encodes CASSYGSNQPQHF.

This chain links TRBV6-5 with TRBJ1-5; 7 nucleotides line up with TRBD1. Trimming at V came to 9 bases and at J to 9 bases, leaving 11 bases not matched to a gene. The CDR3 spans 13 residues. Germline V gene lookup returns CDR1 MNHEY and CDR2 SVGAGI. The CDR3 DNA follows: TGTGCCAGTGAGACAGGGCTTGACGGGCCCCAGCATTTT. Translating it yields CASETGLDGPQHF.

The chain links TRBV23-1 to TRBJ1-6; D remains ambiguous. TRBV23-1 is filed as an ORF, its function uncertain. This CDR3 comprises 10 residues. Trimming cost V 9 bases and J 10 bases, with 7 bases left between them. The CDR3 reads CARVESPLHF. The CDR3 DNA sequence: TGCGCCAGAGTCGAATCACCCCTCCACTTT.

The chain recombines TRBV3-1 (or the pseudogene TRBV3-2) with TRBJ1-2; unclear D gene. CDR3 length: 16 residues. Germline assignment: CDR1 LGHDT and CDR2 YNNKEL (reference sequence). V was pared by 0 bases and J by 5 bases, with 16 bases between. CDR3 loop: CASSQDQASGSYGYTF. Here the CDR3 DNA reads TGTGCCAGCAGCCAAGATCAAGCCAGTGGGAGTTATGGCTACACCTTC.

This rearrangement joins TRBV7-9 to TRBJ1-4; no clear D. With 2 bases removed from V and 7 bases from J, the gap between germline ends came to 11 bases. The CDR3 contains 14 residues. Germline V gene sequence: CDR1 SEHNR, CDR2 FQNEAQ (reference sequence). The CDR3 here is CASSLNTIGEKLFF. CDR3 nucleotides: TGTGCCAGCAGCTTAAACACAATCGGTGAAAAACTGTTTTTT. Full variable domain (remainder filled in from reference TRBV7-9 and TRBJ1-4): DTGVSQNPRHKITKRGQNVTFRCDPISEHNRLYWYRQTLGQGPEFLTYFQNEAQLEKSRLLSDRFSAERPKGSFSTLEIQRTEQGDSAMYLCASSLNTIGEKLFFGSGTQLSVL.

This chain joins TRBV6-4 and TRBJ2-1, with TRBD2 identical over 12 bases. CDR1 and CDR2 from the germline V gene are MRHNA and SNTAGT. This CDR3 spans 16 amino acids. Trimming at V came to 4 bases and at J to 5 bases, leaving 6 bases not matched to a gene. This chain's CDR3 is CASSVSSGGGHNEQFF. CDR3 nucleotides: TGTGCCAGCAGTGTTTCTAGCGGGGGGGGCCACAATGAGCAGTTCTTC.

The rearrangement uses TRBV6-1 and TRBJ1-5, with D unresolved. CDR1 is MNHNS, CDR2 SASEGT, per germline. V gave up 0 bases and J gave up 0 bases, with 12 bases separating them. This CDR3 has 17 residues. CDR3 sequence: CASSEAASPYSNQPQHF. The CDR3 DNA reads TGTGCCAGCAGTGAAGCAGCCTCCCCGTATAGCAATCAGCCCCAGCATTTT.

The chain recombines TRBV7-8 with TRBJ1-1; D is undetermined. Germline CDR1 SGHVS, CDR2 FQNEAQ. CDR3 length: 12 residues. Between the trimmed V and J ends, which lost 5 bases and 4 bases, there was a span of 8 bases. CDR3 sequence reads: CASSPRATEAFF. DNA of the CDR3: TGTGCCAGCAGCCCCCGTGCCACTGAAGCTTTCTTT.

The V and J genes are TRBV7-9 and TRBJ1-2; D possibly corresponds to TRBD1 (6 bases). CDR3 length: 15 residues. Germline V gene data show CDR1 as SEHNR and CDR2 as FQNEAQ (reference sequence). V dropped 5 bases and J dropped 6 bases, with 19 bases sitting between them. CDR3 bases: TGTGCCAGCAGCCAACAGGGCTCGGGATTGGATGGCTACACCTTC. As protein: CASSQQGSGLDGYTF.

The chain combines TRBV27 with TRBJ2-6; D gene unclear. From germline, CDR1 is MNHEY and CDR2 SMNVEV (reference sequence). There are 17 residues in the CDR3. Trimming left V 3 bases short and J 0 bases short, with 12 bases between. CDR3 protein: CASSFRGRSSGANVLTF. In DNA form, the CDR3 reads TGTGCCAGCAGTTTCCGTGGTCGGAGCTCTGGGGCCAACGTCCTGACTTTC.

The genes are TRBV4-2 and TRBJ1-1; 8 bases fit TRBD1. The CDR3 has 14 residues. The V and J ends lost 3 bases and 3 bases, in that order; junction bases with no gene match: 3. The germline gives CDR1 LGHNA, CDR2 YNFKEQ. The CDR3 is CASSQLQGDTEAFF. For the CDR3, the DNA is TGTGCCAGCAGCCAGCTACAGGGGGACACTGAAGCTTTCTTT.

Only one count was recorded for this clone. The V call is TRBV15, the J call TRBJ2-2, with 7 bases fitting TRBD1. Germline loops: CDR1 LNHNV, CDR2 YYDKDF (reference sequence). The CDR3 runs to 15 residues. Trimming took 3 bases from V and 7 from J; bases not matched to a gene: 8. The CDR3 spells CATSSQQGFYGELFF. As DNA, the CDR3 is TGTGCCACCAGCAGTCAACAGGGGTTTTACGGGGAGCTGTTTTTT.

V usage is TRBV12-5 and J usage is TRBJ2-3, with a weak D call TRBD2 (5 bases). The CDR3 contains 13 residues. The germline V gene encodes CDR1 LGHNT and CDR2 FRNRAP. The ends were cut back, 5 bases at V and 8 bases at J, with 14 bases in the middle. CDR3 amino acids: CASGLPAVLTQYF. The CDR3 DNA reads TGTGCTAGTGGTCTCCCAGCGGTCCTTACGCAGTATTTT.

This clone has only a few counts. The CDR3 DNA is TGTGCCTGGAGAGACCCCGGACTAGCCTACGAGCAGTACTTC. Its protein product is CAWRDPGLAYEQYF. V usage is TRBV30 and J usage is TRBJ2-7; TRBD2 matches 7 bases. The CDR3 runs 14 residues. Per the germline V gene, CDR1 is GTSNPN and CDR2 is SVGIG (reference sequence). V lost 3 bases to trimming and J lost 2 bases; unmatched junction nucleotides: 7.

The chain joins TRBV7-2 to TRBJ1-2, with D unresolved. Trimming took off 5 bases at V and 1 base at J, with 11 bases between the two ends. The CDR3 totals 14 residues. The V gene's germline CDR1 is SGHTA and CDR2 FQGNSA. CDR3 sequence: CASSPWGINYGYTF. In nucleotides, the CDR3 is TGTGCCAGCAGCCCCTGGGGTATTAACTATGGCTACACCTTC.

The chain employs TRBV6-2 or TRBV6-3 and TRBJ2-7; D is perhaps TRBD1 (5 bases). The CDR3 extends over 13 amino acids. V lost 2 bases and J 4 bases, leaving 9 bases between the germline ends. CDR1 MNHEY and CDR2 SVGEGT come from the germline V gene. CDR3 DNA sequence: TGTGCCAGCAGTTACAGCGACAGATACGAGCAGTACTTC. Translating it yields CASSYSDRYEQYF.

The CDR3 nucleotides are TGTGCCAGCAGTCGCGGGGAAATCCAAGAGACCCAGTACTTC. Protein: CASSRGEIQETQYF. The rearrangement joins TRBV6-5 to TRBJ2-5; perhaps TRBD2 as D (6 bases). Germline CDR1 is MNHEY and CDR2 is SVGAGI. The CDR3 totals 14 residues. The ends were cut back, 5 bases at V and 1 base at J, with 11 bases in the middle.

The rearrangement joins TRBV5-4 to TRBJ1-1; no definite D call. The germline V gene has CDR1 SGHNT and CDR2 YYREEE (reference sequence). This CDR3 is built from 14 residues. The ends were cut back, 2 bases at V and 0 bases at J, with 8 bases in the middle. CDR3 nucleotide sequence: TGTGCCAGCAGCTTAGGGTGGGTGAACACTGAAGCTTTCTTT. Residues: CASSLGWVNTEAFF.